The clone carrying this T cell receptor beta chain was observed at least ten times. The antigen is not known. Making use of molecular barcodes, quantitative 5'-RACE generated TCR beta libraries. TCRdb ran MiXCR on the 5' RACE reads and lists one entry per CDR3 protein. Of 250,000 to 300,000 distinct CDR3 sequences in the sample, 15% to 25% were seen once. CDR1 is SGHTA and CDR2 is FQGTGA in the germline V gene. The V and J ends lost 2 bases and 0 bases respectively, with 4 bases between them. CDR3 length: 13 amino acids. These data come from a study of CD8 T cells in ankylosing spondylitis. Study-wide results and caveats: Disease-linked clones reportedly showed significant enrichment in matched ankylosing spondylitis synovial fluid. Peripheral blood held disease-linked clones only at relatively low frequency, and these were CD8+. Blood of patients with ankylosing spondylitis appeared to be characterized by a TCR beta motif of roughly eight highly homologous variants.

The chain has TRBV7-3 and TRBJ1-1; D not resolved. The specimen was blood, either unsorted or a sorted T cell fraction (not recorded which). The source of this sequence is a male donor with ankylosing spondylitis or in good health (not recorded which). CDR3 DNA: TGTGCCAGCAGCTTAGAATTGAACACTGAAGCTTTCTTT. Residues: CASSLELNTEAFF.